The 2 T cell receptor beta chains reported below all come from one sample, sequenced in a study of CXCR3-negative and CXCR3-positive naive CD8 T cells. The TRB cDNA libraries were prepared by 5' RACE with UMI labels. TCRdb processed the 5' RACE reads again and assigns one entry to each CDR3 protein, with no DNA. The listing records approximately 59,000 distinct CDR3 sequences. Overall study findings and caveats: Against CXCR3-negative naive cells, CXCR3-positive naive cells showed more hydrophobic TRB CDR3s.

Their target antigens are unknown. The sample consisted of naive CXCR3+ CD8+ T cells from blood. Subset defined: CD45RO-CCR7+CD27+CD95- naive CD8+ T cells expressing CXCR3 (TNR3+). These receptor sequences come from a human donor in good health. Some clones in this sample may be carry-over from other donors' samples.

J is TRBJ2-2 and V is TRBV29-1; the TCRdb D gene call, TRBD1, has no DNA to confirm it. Germline V CDR1 and CDR2: SQVTM, ANQGSEA. The CDR3 extends over 15 amino acids. CDR3 residues: CSVERDITGTGELFF.

The chain recombines TRBV20-1 with TRBJ2-1; without DNA, the TCRdb call of TRBD2 cannot be checked. CDR3 length equals 15 residues. The germline V gene encodes CDR1 DFQATT and CDR2 SNEGSKA (reference sequence). The CDR3 reads CSANDLADSYNEQFF.